The subject of this entry is one TCR beta chain. Authors' methods: Estimated nucleated cell counts came from reference gene primer amplification. Clones were sequenced by immunoSEQ multiplex PCR, and TCRdb holds only the in-frame ones, with some missing. The D gene and trimming were derived from the DNA, and the V and J assignments and clone size from that table. The table includes approximately 230,000 clones, around 84% detected once. This record belongs to a study of blood T cell repertoires in COVID-19. Study as a whole: Sample material is recorded as cDNA or gDNA derived from T cells, B-cell-depleted T cells, or PBMCs.

CDR1 is SGHNT and CDR2 is YENEEA in the germline V gene. V was trimmed by 1 base and J by 4 bases, leaving 9 bases between them. The CDR3 is made up of 14 amino acids. Participant-reported clinical history was the basis for cohort assignment. Donors in Cohort 3 counted as recovered after two negative PCRs, clearance, or symptom resolution. This sequence joins TRBV11-3 and TRBJ2-3; weak D call: TRBD1 (5 bases). Sequences were obtained from PBMCs or T cells enriched from blood (not recorded which). The clonotype originates from a man between 35 and 55 years old who had recovered from COVID-19. The DNA of the CDR3 is TGTGCCAGCAGCTTAGGGCAGGGTTCAGATACGCAGTATTTT. Amino acids: CASSLGQGSDTQYF.